A selection of T cell receptor beta chains follows, all from one sample in a study of T cells after yellow fever vaccination. TCRdb processed the 5' RACE reads anew with MiXCR; each CDR3 protein has one entry. The table includes a few hundred thousand distinct CDR3 sequences, less than 20% detected once. The source material was PBMCs, sampled 15 days after the yellow fever booster vaccination. Every receptor here comes from a man under 40 who received the YFV17D yellow fever vaccine. CDR3s include the opening cysteine and the closing phenylalanine or tryptophan. The order of the fields is clone size, D gene, J gene, V gene, CDR3 protein, CDR3 DNA. D genes are given only for firm matches. Clone size, where shown, is once, few, many, or a class for clones that have expanded.

clone_size: NA; d_call: NA; j_call: TRBJ2-7; v_call: TRBV28; cdr3_aa: CASSPLRGTGEQYF; cdr3_nt: TGTGCCAGCAGCCCACTCAGGGGGACTGGCGAGCAGTACTTC
clone_size: NA; d_call: TRBD2; j_call: TRBJ2-1; v_call: TRBV7-9; cdr3_aa: CASSHVGLAGVPLWFF; cdr3_nt: TGTGCCAGCAGTCACGTCGGACTAGCGGGAGTTCCCCTCTGGTTCTTC
clone_size: NA; d_call: NA; j_call: TRBJ2-4; v_call: TRBV7-9; cdr3_aa: CASSFSLLAKNIQYF; cdr3_nt: TGTGCCAGCAGCTTCTCTCTCCTCGCCAAAAACATTCAGTACTTC
clone_size: NA; d_call: TRBD1; j_call: TRBJ2-5; v_call: TRBV5-1; cdr3_aa: CASRRETRGETQYF; cdr3_nt: TGCGCCAGCAGAAGGGAAACCAGGGGGGAGACCCAGTACTTC
clone_size: NA; d_call: TRBD2; j_call: TRBJ2-1; v_call: TRBV4-3; cdr3_aa: CASSQDGGRDHEQFF; cdr3_nt: TGCGCCAGCAGCCAAGATGGCGGGAGGGATCATGAGCAGTTCTTC
clone_size: NA; d_call: NA; j_call: TRBJ2-3; v_call: TRBV20-1; cdr3_aa: CSARDHTDTQYF; cdr3_nt: TGCAGTGCTAGGGACCACACAGATACGCAGTATTTT
clone_size: few; d_call: TRBD1; j_call: TRBJ2-2; v_call: TRBV6-2/TRBV6-3; cdr3_aa: CASGQGGELFF; cdr3_nt: TGTGCCAGCGGACAGGGCGGGGAGCTGTTTTTT
clone_size: NA; d_call: NA; j_call: TRBJ2-3; v_call: TRBV7-2; cdr3_aa: CASSPGLSEADTQYF; cdr3_nt: TGTGCCAGCAGCCCGGGGCTCAGCGAGGCAGATACGCAGTATTTT
clone_size: NA; d_call: NA; j_call: TRBJ2-1; v_call: TRBV18; cdr3_aa: CASSPIEGSGEQFF; cdr3_nt: TGTGCCAGCTCGCCCATAGAAGGCTCGGGTGAGCAGTTCTTC
clone_size: once; d_call: NA; j_call: TRBJ2-7; v_call: TRBV4-3; cdr3_aa: CASSQESDSYYEQYF; cdr3_nt: TGCGCCAGCAGCCAAGAGAGTGACAGCTACTACGAGCAGTACTTC
clone_size: NA; d_call: TRBD2; j_call: TRBJ2-2; v_call: TRBV28; cdr3_aa: CASISAGGRDTGELFF; cdr3_nt: TGTGCCAGCATCTCGGCGGGAGGTCGGGACACCGGGGAGCTGTTTTTT
clone_size: many; d_call: NA; j_call: TRBJ2-3; v_call: TRBV7-9; cdr3_aa: CASNLGRDTDTQYF; cdr3_nt: TGTGCCAGCAACTTAGGTAGGGACACAGATACGCAGTATTTT
clone_size: NA; d_call: TRBD2; j_call: TRBJ2-2; v_call: TRBV7-6; cdr3_aa: CASSPTLTSGRTGELFF; cdr3_nt: TGTGCCAGCAGCCCCACACTCACTAGCGGGAGAACCGGGGAGCTGTTTTTT
clone_size: few; d_call: NA; j_call: TRBJ2-7; v_call: TRBV6-5; cdr3_aa: CASSHYRLDGETYEQYF; cdr3_nt: TGTGCCAGCAGTCACTACCGTTTGGACGGCGAAACCTACGAGCAGTACTTC
clone_size: NA; d_call: NA; j_call: TRBJ2-2; v_call: TRBV20-1; cdr3_aa: CLGRGGTGELFF; cdr3_nt: TGCTTGGGTCGGGGCGGCACCGGGGAGCTGTTTTTT
clone_size: few; d_call: NA; j_call: TRBJ2-4; v_call: TRBV4-3; cdr3_aa: CASSLEGGGQWAKNIQYF; cdr3_nt: TGCGCCAGCAGCTTAGAGGGTGGCGGACAGTGGGCCAAAAACATTCAGTACTTC
clone_size: NA; d_call: TRBD1; j_call: TRBJ1-6; v_call: TRBV11-2; cdr3_aa: CASSFWTGYNSPLHF; cdr3_nt: TGTGCCAGCAGCTTTTGGACAGGGTATAATTCACCCCTCCACTTT
clone_size: NA; d_call: TRBD2; j_call: TRBJ2-1; v_call: TRBV6-2/TRBV6-3; cdr3_aa: CASWTSGFNEQFF; cdr3_nt: TGTGCCAGTTGGACTAGCGGTTTTAATGAGCAGTTCTTC
clone_size: NA; d_call: TRBD2; j_call: TRBJ2-3; v_call: TRBV4-1; cdr3_aa: CASSSLAGRTDTQYF; cdr3_nt: TGCGCCAGCAGCTCCCTAGCGGGAAGGACAGATACGCAGTATTTT
clone_size: few; d_call: TRBD2; j_call: TRBJ2-3; v_call: TRBV10-3; cdr3_aa: CAISENSGSRTDTQYF; cdr3_nt: TGTGCCATCAGTGAGAATAGCGGGAGTCGCACAGATACGCAGTATTTT
clone_size: few; d_call: NA; j_call: TRBJ1-2; v_call: TRBV6-4; cdr3_aa: CASSDGFRWHSGYTF; cdr3_nt: TGTGCCAGCAGTGATGGTTTCCGGTGGCATTCTGGCTACACCTTC
clone_size: NA; d_call: TRBD1; j_call: TRBJ2-5; v_call: TRBV12-3/TRBV12-4; cdr3_aa: CASSSRMPGQGQETQYF; cdr3_nt: TGTGCCAGCAGTTCCCGAATGCCCGGACAGGGCCAAGAGACCCAGTACTTC